This T cell receptor (beta chain) was sequenced for a study of T-cell memory formation after mild COVID-19 (dated by TCRdb to the early 2020s). Study-wide context: TCR sequence clusters from the two donors were found to be largely donor specific. In a couple of donors, T-cell clones that expanded and contracted after mild COVID-19 were tracked by sequencing TCRalpha and TCRbeta repertoires over time. The cohort comprised two young, previously healthy adult volunteers, one female and one male. What the authors observed across the whole study: Some responding clones were detected in pre-infection memory, which suggested that pre-existing cross-reactive memory T cells had joined the SARS-CoV-2 response. Contracting CD4+ clones were located mainly in the CM and EM memory subsets, whereas CD8+ clones were found to be enriched in EMRA. The study included only two mild cases, and larger cohorts that include severe cases with pre-infection samples were judged to be necessary. Clones that contracted from day 15 to 85 showed balanced CD4/CD8 phenotypes, whereas a second wave of clones that expanded from day 15 to 37 leaned towards CD4+. Whether the second-wave clones peaking on day 37 were SARS-CoV-2 specific was not confirmed.

The reads were generated on an Illumina NovaSeq 6000. cDNA libraries for TCRalpha and TCRbeta were prepared by 5'RACE using constant-segment primers, with sample barcodes and unique molecular identifiers added. Trizol reagent was used to extract RNA from every sample. Amplification of the libraries took two PCR steps, and the second step added a second sample barcode plus Illumina TruSeq adapters. Libraries were sequenced on an Illumina NovaSeq with 2 x 150 bp paired-end reads. For the original study's pipeline: The reads were demultiplexed and collapsed into UMI-guided consensus sequences using migec v1.2.7. Using mixcr v2.1.11, the UMI consensuses were aligned to TRA and TRB V and J templates and assembled into clonotypes. A clonotype was counted as expanded or contracted only when both edgeR and NoisET called the clonotype significant, with the noise models trained on biological replicates. For edgeR calls, the cutoffs were a false discovery rate-adjusted p below 0.01 and a log2 fold-change threshold of 1. As an exploratory analysis of dynamics, max-normalized trajectories of the 1000 most abundant clonotypes were examined by PCA with hierarchical clustering. Separately sequenced CD4+ and CD8+ repertoires were used to assign a CD4 or CD8 phenotype to each responding clone. TCRdb reprocessed the public reads (quality trimming at Q25 with fastp, clone calling with MiXCR) and kept in-frame beta chains. Identical CDR3 proteins give one entry, which carries the most common genes and DNA. TCRdb's processing, not the authors', yielded these V and J calls. Recorded for this sample are about 170,000 distinct CDR3 sequences; 10% to 15% of them occurred a single time. The top ten clonotypes cover more than 3% of the sample.

Including the terminal cysteine and phenylalanine, the CDR3 comprises 17 residues. Only the CDR3 DNA stays, 51 bases, in frame from base 1. Taken from the germline V gene, the CDR1 and CDR2 loops are SGHRS and YFSETQ. Trimming removed 6 bases from V and 5 bases from J; the gene matches leave 16 bases unexplained. In its sample, this clonotype was seen many times. What this receptor recognizes is not known. No per-base quality is available; no much larger clone lies one base away. Ficoll-Paque density gradient centrifugation was used to isolate PBMCs. Sample: PBMCs or a T cell subset sorted from them (not recorded which). The TCR comes from a man younger than 35 who had mild COVID-19 (a few samples of this study predate the infection). The sample titles of this study are shuffled in the database, so cell type and time point are left out; the donor was told from shared clones. The chain links TRBV5-1 with TRBJ2-3; TRBD1 matches 9 bases in the middle. At the DNA level, the sequence is TGCGCCAGCACCTACGGAGGGACAGGGCTGGCGGGAGATACGCAGTATTTT. Translated, it reads CASTYGGTGLAGDTQYF.